This record concerns one T cell receptor (beta chain) sequence. These data come from a study of blood T cell repertoires in COVID-19. The method was immunoSEQ multiplex PCR; TCRdb's version includes in-frame clones alone and lacks a portion of them. This sample carries about 50,000 clones, less than 85% of them seen once, and the ten largest clones take 8.8%. This sequence was found in a man between 60 and 75 years old with acute or convalescent COVID-19. Sequencing used peripheral blood.

The CDR3 sequence: CASSRDRVTDTQYF. The CDR3 DNA follows: TGTGCCAGCAGTCGGGACAGGGTAACAGATACGCAGTATTTT. The chain uses TRBV6-2 or TRBV6-3 and TRBJ2-3; TRBD1 matches 9 bases. J lost 3 bases, V lost 5 bases, and 3 bases had no gene match. Looked up from germline, CDR1 is MNHEY and CDR2 is SVGEGT. This CDR3 region has 14 residues.